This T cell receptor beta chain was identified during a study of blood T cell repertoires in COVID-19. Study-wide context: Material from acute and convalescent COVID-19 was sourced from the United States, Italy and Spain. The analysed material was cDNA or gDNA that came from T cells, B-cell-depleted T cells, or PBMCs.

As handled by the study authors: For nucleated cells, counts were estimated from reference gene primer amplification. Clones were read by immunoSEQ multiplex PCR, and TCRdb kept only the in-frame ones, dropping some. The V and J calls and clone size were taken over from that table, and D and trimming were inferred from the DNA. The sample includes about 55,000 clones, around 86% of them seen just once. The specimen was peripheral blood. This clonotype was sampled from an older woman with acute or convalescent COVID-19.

CDR3 DNA: TGTGCCAGCAGCTTGGGGGCGGAGTACGAGCAGTACTTC. As protein: CASSLGAEYEQYF. V and J are TRBV11-1 and TRBJ2-7; weak D call: TRBD1 (6 bases). Germline V gives CDR1 SGHAT, CDR2 FQDESV (reference sequence). The V and J ends lost 3 bases and 4 bases respectively, with 10 bases between them. The CDR3 is made up of 13 amino acids.